This TCR beta chain was profiled in a study of beta chain features in type 1 diabetes (dated by TCRdb to the late 2010s). General notes on the study: Patients and healthy donors did not differ in mean age, gender distribution, total cell number or subset yield. Whereas all 30 or so donors provided naive and central memory subsets, regulatory and stem cell-like memory subsets were isolated from just 8 patients and roughly 8 healthy donors. Across all samples, some 99 million sorted cells were examined, and cell number per subset correlated strongly with RNA yield. The study compared the TCRB repertoires of sorted circulating CD4+ T cell subsets in recently diagnosed type 1 diabetes patients with those in matched healthy donors.

Overall study results and their limits: Shorter templates might be favored by PCR, yet because patient and control samples were amplified and corrected together, any such skew would affect both groups equally. Because cDNA was sequenced instead of genomic DNA, highly expressing activated cells could be over-represented, though the groups showed no difference in activation or CD3 levels. HLA sub-analyses involved small numbers of individuals, so any influence of HLA type on TCRB rearrangement remained unresolved. Naive, central memory and regulatory TCRB repertoires appeared more similar among patients than among healthy donors. Patients with type 1 diabetes made fewer insertions and deleted more nucleotides at VDJ recombination sites, implying thymic rearrangement abnormalities. A moderate but significant shortening of TCRB CDR3 length was observed in type 1 diabetes patients in all four CD4+ subsets.

The High Capacity cDNA Reverse Transcription Kit was used to reverse transcribe all of the isolated RNA, meaning that expressed TCRB transcripts were what got sequenced. Deep immunoSEQ sequencing was performed on naive, central memory and regulatory T cell samples, with an average of about 3.57 million total reads per sample. Sorted cells were lysed in RLT buffer, and RNA was extracted using DNase-treated RNeasy Micro or Mini kits according to cell number. Each cell subset was processed on its own to prevent cross-contamination, while patient and healthy donor samples were processed together. The immunoSEQ multiplex PCR was used to amplify TCRB sequences from cDNA, generating 87-bp fragments that spanned the CDR3 region. Sequencing of the amplicons was performed on the Illumina HiSeq platform. Processing in the source paper ran as follows. Synthetic template baselines were used to correct PCR bias computationally, reads within Hamming distance 2 were collapsed, and singletons that could not be merged were discarded. By aligning reads against IMGT, V, D and J genes, CDR3 length, and insertions or deletions at six rearrangement sites were assigned. Within each subset, clonotype counts were normalized to sorted cell number, after which true diversity and Gini coefficients were computed with the tcR R package. The overlap coefficient, calculated on TCRB nucleotide sequences, was used to measure repertoire sharing. Out-of-frame TCRB sequences from naive cells were analyzed as a proxy for the pre-selection repertoire. The table was pulled from immuneACCESS by TCRdb, which kept in-frame rearrangements only. Such tables lose some clones; where checked, under half of the loss comes from unresolved V genes, and the rest has no known cause. The DNA gave D and trimming, while V, J and clone size come from that table. This sample gives nearly 700,000 clones in total; under 15% of them show up just once. The ten top clones hold 0.02% to 0.025% of the sample.

This clone was recorded a few times. The antigen this receptor binds is unknown. No per-base quality is available; no much larger clone lies one base away. A single peripheral blood draw of around 120 mL on average was collected from each donor into heparinised tubes. A BD FACSAria II and a panel including CD45RO, CCR7, CD25, CD127, CD95 and CD27 were used to sort naive, central memory, regulatory and stem cell-like memory CD4+ T cells. Every sorted population had a purity above 98%. PBMCs were separated immediately by Lymphoprep density gradient centrifugation and were stained directly, without being cultured. So that batch effects would be minimized, each experiment stained and sorted samples in pairs, pairing one healthy donor with one patient. The clonotype originates from a man aged 18 to 35 with type 1 diabetes. Sequences were obtained from naive CD4+ T cells from blood. This sample's cell subset or site label indicates: true naive CD4+ T cells.

The CDR3 in this case is CASSQVLYEQYF. The nucleotides are TGTGCCAGCAGCCAAGTCCTGTACGAGCAGTACTTC. The V and J segments used are TRBV14 and TRBJ2-7; no D gene is confidently identified. Taken from the germline V gene, the CDR1 and CDR2 loops are SGHDN and FVKESK. V is cut by 1 base and J by 4 bases, and the space between the germline ends is 5 bases. The CDR3, cysteine through phenylalanine, is 12 amino acids long. The read is trimmed to its CDR3 DNA, 36 bases read in frame from base 1.